A single sample is the source of the 9 T cell receptor beta chains below, sequenced in a study of cytomegalovirus exposure and HLA in healthy donors. Assay: immunoSEQ multiplex PCR; the TCRdb copy retains only in-frame clones and omits some. Of about 180,000 clones listed, 85% are singletons. The sample was PBMCs. The receptors derive from a man younger than 35 in good health and CMV-seropositive.

A remark on this clone: The sample has other DNA sequences that encode this CDR3 too. J is TRBJ1-1 and V is TRBV30; no reliable D call. The germline V and J ends were trimmed by 0 bases and 1 base, with 6 bases remaining between them. The CDR3 extends over 13 amino acids. Looked up from germline, CDR1 is GTSNPN and CDR2 is SVGIG (reference sequence). In DNA, the CDR3 is TGTGCCTGGAGTGTAGGCGGGAACACTGAAGCTTTCTTT. Translating it yields CAWSVGGNTEAFF.

J is TRBJ2-2 and V is TRBV18, with 7 bases lining up with TRBD2. CDR3 size: 16 residues. Germline assignment: CDR1 KGHSH and CDR2 LQKENI. V trimming: 1 base; J trimming: 0 bases; junction bases outside the gene matches: 2. CDR3 loop: CASSPRGGTNTGELFF. The CDR3 region has the DNA TGTGCCAGCTCACCACGGGGAGGGACGAACACCGGGGAGCTGTTTTTT.

The rearrangement links TRBV27 to TRBJ2-7; TRBD2 agrees at 9 bases. CDR3 length: 15 residues. Germline V gene sequence: CDR1 MNHEY, CDR2 SMNVEV (reference sequence). V was clipped by 6 bases and J by 2 bases; unmatched bases: 8. The CDR3 DNA sequence: TGTGCCAGCAGGCTGGAGGGCGGGAGGGCCTACGAGCAGTACTTC. Translating gives CASRLEGGRAYEQYF.

The sample holds one count of this clone. In DNA form, the CDR3 reads TGTGCCAGCAGCGGGGGGACGGGGAATTCACCCCTCCACTTT. It codes for CASSGGTGNSPLHF. This chain links TRBV5-4 with TRBJ1-6; TRBD1 might be the D (5 bases). Trimming took off 4 bases at V and 7 bases at J, with 12 bases between the two ends. The CDR3 contains 14 residues. Germline-derived CDR1 and CDR2 are SGHNT and YYREEE (reference sequence).

V usage is TRBV20-1 and J usage is TRBJ2-5; the D is unclear. The CDR3 is 11 amino acids. Trimming cost V 5 bases and J 4 bases, with 8 bases left between them. Germline CDR1 reads DFQATT; CDR2 reads SNEGSKA (reference sequence). The CDR3 nucleotides are TGCAGTGCTGGTATTAGAGAGACCCAGTACTTC. This codes for CSAGIRETQYF.

V and J are TRBV4-1 and TRBJ2-7, with 14 bases matching TRBD2. J gave up 1 base and V 2 bases, and 10 bases lay outside the gene matches. Germline V CDR1 and CDR2: MGHRA, YSYEKL. CDR3 length: 19 residues. CDR3 coding DNA: TGCGCCAGCAGCCAATTCCCGGGACTAGCGGGAGTGGGGTCCTACGAGCAGTACTTC. The encoded protein is CASSQFPGLAGVGSYEQYF.

This clone has only a few counts. The V and J genes are TRBV6-1 and TRBJ1-2; 9 nucleotides line up with TRBD1. Germline V lookup: CDR1 MNHNS, CDR2 SASEGT. J was trimmed by 8 bases and V by 3 bases; bases with no gene match: 10. CDR3 length: 15 residues. The chain's CDR3 is CASSDTLGQGRGYTF. CDR3 nucleotides: TGTGCCAGCAGTGATACGCTGGGACAGGGACGAGGCTACACCTTC.

The chain links TRBV11-2 to TRBJ2-7; TRBD1 aligns across 9 bases. The germline gives CDR1 SGHAT, CDR2 FQNNGV. Germline trimming cut 5 bases from V and 5 bases from J; bases unmatched to any gene: 7. There are 14 residues in the CDR3. The CDR3 sequence is CASSLGQGWNEQYF. The CDR3 DNA sequence: TGTGCCAGCAGCCTAGGACAGGGGTGGAACGAGCAGTACTTC.

The chain is built from TRBV7-9 and TRBJ1-4; D unclear. Germline assignment: CDR1 SEHNR and CDR2 FQNEAQ (reference sequence). The CDR3 length is 15 residues. Trimming took 1 base from V and 3 from J, leaving 9 bases between them. Written as DNA, the CDR3 is TGTGCCAGCAGCTTAGGGCCAGACTCTAATGAAAAACTGTTTTTT. Its protein is CASSLGPDSNEKLFF.